This entry lists 27 T cell receptor beta chains sequenced from one sample in a study of T cells in Graves' hyperthyroidism and ophthalmopathy. RNA transcripts provided the source from which TCR beta CDR3 regions were amplified. The HTBI primer set was used in a first-round RT-PCR of the TCR CDR3. TCRdb reprocessed the multiplex PCR reads with MiXCR, giving one entry per CDR3 protein. Altogether over 650,000 distinct CDR3 sequences are present, 45% being singletons, with the ten largest covering about 7.2%. Sequenced: peripheral blood or thyroid tissue (not recorded which). These receptors all stem from an adult man with Graves' disease, either hyperthyroidism or ophthalmopathy (not recorded which).

The rearrangement links TRBV20-1 to TRBJ2-5, with 10 bases identical to TRBD1. CDR3 length: 15 amino acids. In germline, CDR1 is DFQATT, CDR2 SNEGSKA (reference sequence). Trimming at V came to 6 bases and at J to 2 bases, leaving 9 bases not matched to a gene. In DNA, the CDR3 is TGCAGTGCGGACGGGACAGGGGTAAATCAAGAGACCCAGTACTTC. This encodes CSADGTGVNQETQYF.

The chain couples TRBV24-1 to TRBJ2-2, with 10 nucleotides matching TRBD1. Germline V gene sequence: CDR1 KGHDR, CDR2 SFDVKD. The junction had 8 bases not matched to a gene; V was cut back by 4 bases and J by 4 bases. The CDR3 contains 17 residues. CDR3 residues: CATSDETGGAGTGELFF. In nucleotides, the CDR3 is TGTGCCACCAGTGACGAGACAGGGGGCGCGGGCACCGGGGAGCTGTTTTTT.

This clonotype was counted at least ten times. The CDR3 DNA reads TGTGCCAGCAGTGGGGGACAGCCTGGAAACACCATATATTTT. It codes for CASSGGQPGNTIYF. The chain recombines TRBV9 with TRBJ1-3; 7 bases are shared with TRBD1. CDR1 is SGDLS and CDR2 is YYNGEE in the germline V gene. The CDR3 spans 14 residues. Germline trimming cut 5 bases from V and 2 bases from J; bases unmatched to any gene: 4.

This clonotype was detected many times. CDR3 in amino acids: CASSHGTGDSPLHF. For the CDR3, the DNA is TGTGCCAGCAGCCACGGGACAGGGGATTCACCCCTCCACTTT. The V and J genes are TRBV14 and TRBJ1-6, with TRBD1 matching over 10 bases. This CDR3 has 14 amino acids. The ends lost 3 bases at V and 8 bases at J; junction bases unmatched: 1. Looked up from germline, CDR1 is SGHDN and CDR2 is FVKESK.

This clonotype was seen ten or more times. The DNA for the CDR3 is TGCAGCGTTGAAGACAGGGGCAACGAGCAGTACTTC. It codes for CSVEDRGNEQYF. The chain joins TRBV29-1 to TRBJ2-7, with D perhaps matching TRBD1 (6 bases). CDR1 and CDR2 (germline): SQVTM, ANQGSEA. The CDR3 is 12 amino acids. Trimming left V 0 bases short and J 5 bases short, with 8 bases between.

This clonotype was seen a handful of times. The chain carries TRBV19 and TRBJ1-1; 7 bases are a match to TRBD1. Germline CDR1 LNHDA, CDR2 SQIVND (reference sequence). This CDR3 spans 15 amino acids. J lost 1 base, V lost 7 bases, and 9 bases had no gene match. CDR3 region: CASTLTGQQNTEAFF. Written as DNA, the CDR3 is TGTGCCAGTACCCTTACGGGACAGCAGAACACTGAAGCTTTCTTT.

The CDR3 DNA reads as TGTGCCAGCAGTGATGCAACCGGACCCCCTAACTATGGCTACACCTTC. Amino acid sequence: CASSDATGPPNYGYTF. The chain has TRBV25-1 and TRBJ1-2; no clear D. CDR3 length: 16 amino acids. Germline V gene sequence: CDR1 MGHDK, CDR2 SYGVNS. V lost 3 bases and J lost 0, with 14 bases in between.

This chain joins TRBV7-2 and TRBJ1-4; weak D call: TRBD1 (6 bases). V lost 5 bases and J lost 11, with 15 bases in between. The CDR3 has 13 residues. Germline lookup yields CDR1 SGHTA and CDR2 FQGNSA. The DNA of the CDR3 is TGTGCCAGCAGCCTTAGTGGGACACTCAAACTGTTTTTT. Encoded protein: CASSLSGTLKLFF.

This clonotype came up a few times. V usage is TRBV5-6 and J usage is TRBJ2-2; D assignment may be TRBD1 or TRBD2 (5 bases each). The CDR3 sequence is 16 residues long. V lost 0 bases and J 1 base, leaving 10 bases between the germline ends. Looked up from germline, CDR1 is SGHDT and CDR2 is YYEEEE. Here the CDR3 reads CASSLAGAGNTGELFF. CDR3 coding DNA: TGTGCCAGCAGCTTGGCCGGGGCAGGGAACACCGGGGAGCTGTTTTTT. Looking up the rest from reference TRBV5-6 and TRBJ2-2 gives the full variable domain: DAGVTQSPTHLIKTRGQQVTLRCSPKSGHDTVSWYQQALGQGPQFIFQYYEEEERQRGNFPDRFSGHQFPNYSSELNVNALLLGDSALYLCASSLAGAGNTGELFFGEGSRLTVL.

The J gene is TRBJ1-4, the V gene TRBV7-2, with a possible D match to TRBD1 (6 bases). CDR3 length equals 13 residues. Trimming took off 3 bases at V and 8 bases at J, with 10 bases between the two ends. Germline CDR1 SGHTA, CDR2 FQGNSA. The CDR3 DNA is TGTGCCAGCAGCTTGGTGGGGGCCGAAAAACTGTTTTTT. Amino acids: CASSLVGAEKLFF.

This chain connects TRBV10-2 to TRBJ1-3, with 11 nucleotides matching TRBD1. The germline V gene encodes CDR1 WSHSY and CDR2 SAAADI. CDR3 size: 18 residues. J lost 0 bases, V lost 2 bases, and 6 bases had no gene match. CDR3 region: CASSEGQGATFSGNTIYF. DNA for the CDR3: TGCGCCAGCAGTGAGGGACAGGGGGCAACCTTCTCTGGAAACACCATATATTTT.

The J gene is TRBJ2-5, the V gene TRBV20-1; 9 bases fit TRBD2. CDR3 length: 13 amino acids. CDR1 DFQATT and CDR2 SNEGSKA come from the germline V gene (reference sequence). The J segment lost 2 bases and the V segment lost 7 bases, leaving 5 bases of the junction unmatched. The DNA for the CDR3 is TGCAGTGTAGGGACTAGCTTACAAGAGACCCAGTACTTC. Translating gives CSVGTSLQETQYF.

The J gene is TRBJ1-4, the V gene TRBV2; D is uncertain. V lost 6 bases to trimming and J lost 0 bases, with 11 bases between them. Germline CDR1 reads SNHLY; CDR2 reads FYNNEI. The CDR3 has 15 amino acids. The CDR3 DNA follows: TGTGCCAGCAGGGCGGCGTTCTCAACTAATGAAAAACTGTTTTTT. This sequence encodes CASRAAFSTNEKLFF.

Ten or more counts support this clonotype. The V and J genes are TRBV9 and TRBJ1-1; D gene unclear. V was trimmed by 0 bases and J by 1 base, leaving 7 bases between them. In germline, CDR1 is SGDLS, CDR2 YYNGEE. This CDR3 has 14 residues. The CDR3 protein is CASSVAEKNTEAFF. DNA for the CDR3: TGTGCCAGCAGCGTAGCGGAGAAGAACACTGAAGCTTTCTTT. The full variable domain, completed using reference TRBV9 and TRBJ1-1, is DSGVTQTPKHLITATGQRVTLRCSPRSGDLSVYWYQQSLDQGLQFLIQYYNGEERAKGNILERFSAQQFPDLHSELNLSSLELGDSALYFCASSVAEKNTEAFFGQGTRLTVV.

The V gene is TRBV10-3, the J gene TRBJ2-7; the match to TRBD1 covers 7 bases. Germline V gene lookup returns CDR1 ENHRY and CDR2 SYGVKD. The CDR3 is made up of 13 amino acids. V lost 2 bases, J lost 4 bases, and 2 bases stayed unmatched. The CDR3 reads CAISEGRGYEQYF. The DNA for the CDR3 is TGTGCCATCAGTGAGGGCAGGGGGTACGAGCAGTACTTC.

The chain has TRBV2 and TRBJ2-7, with a weak D call TRBD1 (7 bases). This CDR3 contains 15 residues. The V and J ends lost 1 base and 3 bases respectively, with 13 bases between them. Looked up from germline, CDR1 is SNHLY and CDR2 is FYNNEI. CDR3 in amino acids: CASSEGGRGDYEQYF. CDR3 DNA sequence: TGTGCCAGCAGTGAAGGGGGCAGGGGGGACTACGAGCAGTACTTC.

The J gene is TRBJ2-7, the V gene TRBV20-1, with D possibly being TRBD1 or TRBD2 (6 bases each). The CDR3 is 14 amino acids. V lost 3 bases and J 2 bases, leaving 14 bases between the germline ends. The V gene's germline CDR1 is DFQATT and CDR2 SNEGSKA (reference sequence). The CDR3 reads CSARGAGWTYEQYF. In DNA, the CDR3 is TGCAGTGCTAGGGGGGCGGGATGGACCTACGAGCAGTACTTC.

In DNA form, the CDR3 reads TGTGCCAGCAGAGGGGGGGCGAACACCGGGGAGCTGTTTTTT. Its translation: CASRGGANTGELFF. V is TRBV2 and J is TRBJ2-2; weak D call: TRBD2 (7 bases). The CDR3 covers 14 residues. The germline V and J ends were trimmed by 6 bases and 0 bases, with 8 bases remaining between them. Germline values: CDR1 SNHLY, CDR2 FYNNEI.

This clonotype was observed a handful of times. A junction boundary mismatches the germline segment, possibly from a read error. The J gene is TRBJ1-2, the V gene TRBV6-5, with TRBD1 matching over 7 bases. CDR1 and CDR2 from the germline V gene are MNHEY and SVGAGI. The CDR3 extends over 15 amino acids. Written as DNA, the CDR3 is TGTGCCAGCAGTGACTCGCCAGGGGGAGTGGATGGCTACACCTTC. Encoded protein: CASSDSPGGVDGYTF.

The chain recombines TRBV7-2 with TRBJ1-3; TRBD1 might be the D (5 bases). The V gene lost 0 bases and the J gene lost 0 bases, with 15 bases spanning the gap. Per germline, CDR1 SGHTA and CDR2 FQGNSA. The CDR3 loop spans 18 amino acids. The CDR3 loop reads CASSLAFRGLYSGNTIYF. The DNA of the CDR3 is TGTGCCAGCAGCTTAGCGTTCCGGGGGTTATACTCTGGAAACACCATATATTTT.

This clonotype was counted many times. The chain is built from TRBV12-3 or TRBV12-4 and TRBJ1-3; a possible D gene is TRBD1 (6 bases). The V gene lost 4 bases and the J gene lost 4 bases, with 8 bases spanning the gap. This CDR3 spans 13 amino acids. CDR3 bases: TGTGCCAGCAGTTACGACAGGGGAAACACCATATATTTT. Residues: CASSYDRGNTIYF.

The chain employs TRBV19 and TRBJ1-5, with 9 bases identical to TRBD1. J gave up 7 bases and V 5 bases, and 6 bases lay outside the gene matches. The germline CDR1 and CDR2 sequences are LNHDA and SQIVND (reference sequence). This CDR3 is 14 amino acids long. The CDR3 DNA reads as TGTGCCAGTAGTGTCGGACAGGGGAGCCAGCCCCAGCATTTT. Its translation: CASSVGQGSQPQHF.

This clonotype was counted once. The junction departs from the called germline gene at one end, perhaps through a read error. J is TRBJ1-6 and V is TRBV2; the D gene is possibly TRBD1 (6 bases). CDR1 SNHLY and CDR2 FYNNEI come from the germline V gene. The CDR3 covers 16 residues. CDR3 loop: CASSSAGQSSNSPLHF. The DNA for the CDR3 is TGTGCCAGCAGCTCGGCCGGACAGTCCTCTAATTCACCCCTCCACTTT.

This clonotype has at least ten counts. J is TRBJ1-1 and V is TRBV19; D perhaps matches TRBD1 (5 bases). There are 15 residues in the CDR3. CDR1 and CDR2 from the germline V gene are LNHDA and SQIVND (reference sequence). Trimming shortened V by 5 bases and J by 1 base, and 14 bases separated the two germline ends. DNA of the CDR3: TGTGCCAGTAGTTACGGGGGGGTTTCGAACACTGAAGCTTTCTTT. This codes for CASSYGGVSNTEAFF.

This clonotype has a handful of counts. The gene calls are TRBV12-3 or TRBV12-4 and TRBJ1-2, with 9 bases identical to TRBD1. The CDR3 length is 14 residues. V was clipped by 6 bases and J by 4 bases; unmatched bases: 6. The CDR3 region is CASSAQGAGYGYTF. The CDR3 nucleotides are TGTGCCAGCAGCGCACAGGGGGCCGGCTATGGCTACACCTTC.

This clonotype has more than one count but fewer than ten. The chain employs TRBV9 and TRBJ2-2, with D hard to call. Looked up from germline, CDR1 is SGDLS and CDR2 is YYNGEE. The CDR3 runs to 12 residues. V was shortened by 4 bases and J by 8 bases, with 9 bases between the two germline ends. The CDR3 reads CASSPRRGELFF. The CDR3 DNA reads as TGTGCCAGCAGCCCCCGCAGAGGGGAGCTGTTTTTT.

This clonotype occurred a few times. This chain uses TRBV6-6 with TRBJ1-2; D not resolved. The V gene's germline CDR1 is MNHNY and CDR2 SVGAGI (reference sequence). The CDR3 runs 16 residues. Trimming took 4 bases from V and 7 from J, leaving 22 bases between them. The CDR3 spells CASSSNPALTLGGYTF. DNA for the CDR3: TGTGCCAGCAGTTCTAACCCAGCCCTGACCTTGGGTGGCTACACCTTC.